The rows below give T cell receptor beta chains drawn from one sample of a study of CD8 T cells in ankylosing spondylitis. TCRdb re-called the 5' RACE reads with MiXCR, one entry per CDR3 protein. This sample has 300,000 to 400,000 distinct CDR3 sequences; about 22% occur once, and the top ten carry about 17%. Sequencing was performed on blood, either unsorted or a sorted T cell fraction (not recorded which). All receptors derive from a male donor with ankylosing spondylitis. Both conserved end residues are part of each CDR3. A D gene is named only where the DNA matches it firmly. The size of a clone is reported for some rows only, either as once, few or many, or as a class for expanded clones.

clone_size	d_call	v_call	j_call	cdr3_length	cdr3_aa	cdr3_nt
many	NA	TRBV28	TRBJ1-4	13	CASSFSSNEKLFF	TGTGCCAGCAGTTTTAGCAGTAATGAAAAACTGTTTTTT
NA	NA	TRBV11-3	TRBJ2-2	16	CASSLSWAETTGELFF	TGTGCCAGCAGCTTATCGTGGGCGGAGACCACCGGGGAGCTGTTTTTT
NA	TRBD1	TRBV18	TRBJ2-7	14	CASSPGQGRFEQYF	TGTGCCAGCTCACCGGGACAGGGGCGTTTCGAGCAGTACTTC
few	TRBD2	TRBV20-1	TRBJ2-1	14	CSAPGTSGDNEQFF	TGCAGTGCACCCGGGACTAGCGGTGACAATGAGCAGTTCTTC
few	TRBD1	TRBV2	TRBJ2-7	14	CASRRTGVPLEQYF	TGTGCCAGCAGGAGGACAGGGGTACCCCTCGAGCAGTACTTC
NA	TRBD1	TRBV29-1	TRBJ1-2	13	CSARLQGRSGYTF	TGCAGCGCGCGCTTACAGGGGAGAAGTGGCTACACCTTC
few	NA	TRBV15	TRBJ2-3	15	CATSRERTYTDTQYF	TGTGCCACCAGCAGAGAGCGGACCTACACAGATACGCAGTATTTT
NA	TRBD1	TRBV14	TRBJ1-4	17	CASSQLPRGTGGDRLFF	TGTGCCAGCAGCCAACTTCCTCGGGGAACAGGGGGAGATCGACTGTTTTTT
few	NA	TRBV29-1	TRBJ2-3	12	CSVDTGSDTQYF	TGCAGCGTTGACACGGGCTCAGATACGCAGTATTTT
few	NA	TRBV12-5	TRBJ2-7	14	CASGFIGLSYEQYF	TGTGCTAGTGGTTTCATAGGGCTCTCCTACGAGCAGTACTTC
NA	NA	TRBV10-3	TRBJ1-5	14	CAISETHSNQPQHF	TGTGCCATCAGTGAAACCCATAGCAATCAGCCCCAGCATTTT
few	NA	TRBV7-2	TRBJ2-3	15	CASSLGGSYGDTQYF	TGTGCCAGCAGCTTAGGAGGATCATACGGAGATACGCAGTATTTT
NA	NA	TRBV3-1	TRBJ1-5	11	CASSQSPPQHF	TGTGCCAGCAGCCAAAGTCCGCCCCAGCATTTT
NA	NA	TRBV28	TRBJ2-1	15	CASSSAGPSYNEQFF	TGTGCCAGCAGTTCCGCCGGGCCCTCCTACAATGAGCAGTTCTTC
NA	NA	TRBV11-3	TRBJ1-4	13	CASSLDEDEKLFF	TGTGCCAGCAGCTTAGATGAGGATGAAAAACTGTTTTTT
few	NA	TRBV5-1	TRBJ2-1	16	CASSLAPDSSYNEQFF	TGCGCCAGCAGCTTGGCCCCGGATAGCTCCTACAATGAGCAGTTCTTC
once	NA	TRBV28	TRBJ2-7	14	CASSYPGPHYEQYF	TGTGCCAGCAGTTATCCGGGACCGCACTACGAGCAGTACTTC
NA	NA	TRBV6-5	TRBJ2-7	15	CASSYSVQTPYEQYF	TGTGCCAGCAGTTACTCCGTGCAAACCCCCTACGAGCAGTACTTC
few	NA	TRBV7-2	TRBJ2-3	15	CASSLVVGRTDTQYF	TGTGCCAGCAGCTTAGTTGTGGGACGCACAGATACGCAGTATTTT